This T cell receptor beta chain is drawn from a study of blood T cell repertoires in COVID-19. Study in general: The origin of the acute and convalescent COVID-19 samples was the United States, Italy and Spain. From T cells, B-cell-depleted T cells, or PBMCs came the material, which was cDNA or gDNA.

In the authors' methods: Reference gene primer amplification yielded estimated nucleated cell counts. Assay used: immunoSEQ multiplex PCR; TCRdb lists only in-frame clones, some missing. V, J and clone size were drawn from that table, and D and trimming were deduced from the DNA. The sample lists 120,000 or so clones; about 90% were seen once. The CDR3 consists of 12 residues. The germline gives CDR1 LNHDA, CDR2 SQIVND (reference sequence). Trimming took off 6 bases at V and 4 bases at J, with 9 bases between the two ends. The TCR was taken from a woman aged 60-70 years with acute or convalescent COVID-19. This chain uses TRBV19 with TRBJ1-1; weak D call: TRBD1 (5 bases). The sequenced material came from peripheral blood. CDR3 DNA: TGTGCCAGTAGCCGACAGACCACTGAAGCTTTCTTT. Translating it yields CASSRQTTEAFF.